This is a list of T cell receptor beta chains from one sample in a study of T cell changes during pregnancy in multiple sclerosis. Here immunoSEQ multiplex PCR was the method, and the copy in TCRdb shows in-frame clones only, minus some. The table records 85,000 to 120,000 clones, about nine tenths of them present only once. Sample: peripheral blood, taken after pregnancy. These receptor sequences come from a female donor with multiple sclerosis, enrolled in a pregnancy study. CDR3s include the opening cysteine and the closing phenylalanine or tryptophan. The D gene is left open where the match is weak. Clone size is given for some rows only: seen once, a few or many times, or a class if the clone is expanded.

d_call	j_call	v_call	clone_size	cdr3_aa	cdr3_nt
-	TRBJ1-2	TRBV9	-	CASTRDTNNYGYTF	TGTGCCAGCACCCGGGACACCAACAACTATGGCTACACCTTC
-	TRBJ2-3	TRBV29-1	-	CSVDHRLGTDTQYF	TGCAGCGTTGATCACAGACTAGGCACAGATACGCAGTATTTT
TRBD2	TRBJ2-7	TRBV30	-	CAWSVGGSYEQYF	TGTGCCTGGAGTGTCGGGGGGTCGTACGAGCAGTACTTC
-	TRBJ2-3	TRBV15	-	CATSPRGPSTDTQYF	TGTGCCACCAGTCCGCGGGGGCCCAGCACAGATACGCAGTATTTT
TRBD2	TRBJ2-1	TRBV5-1	-	CASSLGSGGPSYNEQFF	TGCGCCAGCAGCTTGGGAAGCGGGGGGCCCTCGTACAATGAGCAGTTCTTC
-	TRBJ1-2	TRBV19	-	CASSIGAGSQKTF	TGTGCCAGTAGTATAGGAGCAGGCTCCCAGAAGACCTTC
-	TRBJ2-7	TRBV10-3	once	CAITEGSYYEQYF	TGTGCCATCACCGAGGGCTCCTACTACGAGCAGTACTTC
TRBD2	TRBJ2-1	TRBV19	-	CASSIDLRLAGADEQFF	TGTGCCAGTAGTATAGACCTACGACTAGCGGGCGCCGATGAGCAGTTCTTC
TRBD1	TRBJ1-6	TRBV6-6	-	CASSYSGQGNSPLHF	TGTGCCAGCAGTTACTCTGGACAGGGTAACTCACCCCTCCACTTT
-	TRBJ1-1	TRBV2	-	CASSERQVVGSNTEAFF	TGTGCCAGCAGTGAAAGACAGGTTGTGGGTTCGAACACTGAAGCTTTCTTT
TRBD1	TRBJ1-2	TRBV19	-	CASSGGTASYGYTF	TGTGCCAGTAGTGGCGGGACAGCAAGTTATGGCTACACCTTC
TRBD2	TRBJ2-7	TRBV30	-	CAWSLDLSLAGTYEQYF	TGTGCCTGGAGTCTAGACCTCTCGCTAGCGGGGACGTACGAGCAGTACTTC
TRBD2	TRBJ2-5	TRBV7-8	-	CASSAPSGGPNQETQYF	TGTGCCAGCAGCGCTCCCTCGGGAGGCCCAAACCAAGAGACCCAGTACTTC
-	TRBJ1-5	TRBV6-4	-	CAQRGICQPQHF	TGTGCCCAAAGGGGGATCTGTCAGCCCCAGCATTTT
TRBD2	TRBJ2-3	TRBV5-1	-	CASSGGRERDTQYF	TGCGCCAGCTCGGGAGGGAGGGAAAGGGATACGCAGTATTTT
-	TRBJ1-5	TRBV9	-	CASSTQGGQPQHF	TGTGCCAGCAGTACCCAGGGTGGTCAGCCCCAGCATTTT
TRBD1	TRBJ1-2	TRBV9	-	CASSASRTGGSGYTF	TGTGCCAGCAGCGCCTCTCGGACAGGGGGCTCGGGCTACACCTTC
-	TRBJ1-2	TRBV10-3	-	CAISESKGVSYTF	TGTGCCATCAGTGAGTCGAAGGGGGTAAGCTACACCTTC
TRBD1	TRBJ2-7	TRBV6-6	-	CASSATGTVYEQYF	TGTGCCAGCAGCGCTACCGGGACAGTTTACGAGCAGTACTTC
TRBD1	TRBJ1-2	TRBV19	few	CASSTPGQGFYGYTF	TGTGCCAGTAGTACCCCCGGACAGGGGTTCTATGGCTACACCTTC
-	TRBJ1-2	TRBV5-1	-	CASSGTHYGYTF	TGCGCCAGCAGCGGGACACACTATGGCTACACCTTC
TRBD1	TRBJ1-2	TRBV7-9	-	CASSLPPRDRHGIGYTF	TGTGCCAGCAGCTTGCCCCCACGGGACAGGCATGGGATAGGCTACACCTTC
TRBD1	TRBJ2-7	TRBV19	-	CASSVRDSYEQYF	TGTGCCAGTAGTGTCCGGGACAGCTACGAGCAGTACTTC
-	TRBJ2-7	TRBV29-1	-	CSVEFSGNEQYF	TGCAGCGTCGAATTCTCAGGGAACGAGCAGTACTTC
TRBD2	TRBJ2-3	TRBV5-1	-	CASSSGLASGGDTQYF	TGCGCCAGCAGCTCTGGACTAGCGAGCGGTGGCGATACGCAGTATTTT
TRBD2	TRBJ2-2	TRBV7-9	-	CASSRGSGLVISGELFF	TGTGCCAGCAGCCGGGGCTCGGGACTAGTTATTTCGGGGGAGCTGTTTTTT
-	TRBJ1-1	TRBV6-1	-	CASSEDPTRAGAKAFF	TGTGCCAGCAGTGAAGATCCCACCCGGGCAGGGGCAAAAGCTTTCTTT
-	TRBJ2-3	TRBV10-2	-	CATQPRQSSGTDTQYF	TGCGCCACACAACCCAGGCAATCTAGCGGCACAGATACGCAGTATTTT
TRBD2	TRBJ2-3	TRBV9	-	CASSVVSSGRTDTQYF	TGTGCCAGCAGCGTAGTTTCTAGCGGACGCACAGATACGCAGTATTTT
TRBD1	TRBJ1-2	TRBV30	-	CAWSLDRAGYGYTF	TGTGCCTGGAGTCTCGACAGGGCGGGCTATGGCTACACCTTC
-	TRBJ2-3	TRBV2	-	CASNREGTDTQYF	TGTGCCAGCAACAGGGAAGGTACAGATACGCAGTATTTT
TRBD1	TRBJ2-5	TRBV10-3	-	CATGTGAQETQYF	TGTGCCACCGGGACAGGGGCCCAAGAGACCCAGTACTTC
-	TRBJ1-2	TRBV30	-	CAWRLQGHGYTF	TGTGCCTGGAGATTACAGGGACATGGCTACACCTTC
-	TRBJ2-7	TRBV6-1	-	CATVTYEQYF	TGTGCCACCGTTACCTACGAGCAGTACTTC
-	TRBJ1-4	TRBV13	-	CASSLYPENEKLFF	TGTGCCAGCAGCTTATACCCGGAGAATGAAAAACTGTTTTTT
TRBD1	TRBJ2-1	TRBV2	-	CASTPGTANEQFF	TGTGCCAGCACCCCCGGGACAGCTAATGAGCAGTTCTTC
-	TRBJ1-1	TRBV28	-	CASSLTGQGGKTEAFF	TGTGCCAGCAGTTTAACGGGCCAGGGAGGAAAAACTGAAGCTTTCTTT
-	TRBJ2-2	TRBV9	-	CASSPRLLTGELFF	TGTGCCAGCAGCCCGAGACTTCTTACCGGGGAGCTGTTTTTT
-	TRBJ2-3	TRBV29-1	-	CSYTGSGTDTQYF	TGCAGTTATACAGGGAGCGGCACAGATACGCAGTATTTT
TRBD1	TRBJ1-2	TRBV2	-	CASRPDRVLSSGYTF	TGTGCCAGCAGGCCCGACAGGGTGTTATCGAGTGGCTACACCTTC
-	TRBJ1-2	TRBV5-8	-	CASSRKGGNYGYTF	TGTGCCAGCAGCCGGAAGGGGGGGAACTATGGCTACACCTTC